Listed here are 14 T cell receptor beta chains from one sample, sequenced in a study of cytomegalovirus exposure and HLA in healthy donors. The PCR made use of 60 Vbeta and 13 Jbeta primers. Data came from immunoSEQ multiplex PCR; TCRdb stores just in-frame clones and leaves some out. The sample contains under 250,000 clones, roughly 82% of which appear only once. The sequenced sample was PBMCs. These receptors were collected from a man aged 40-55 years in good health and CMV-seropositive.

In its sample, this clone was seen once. Here the CDR3 reads CASSLGAGGTDTQYF. The CDR3 DNA reads as TGTGCCAGCAGCTTAGGGGCGGGAGGTACAGATACGCAGTATTTT. This chain connects TRBV7-8 to TRBJ2-3; 8 bases are shared with TRBD2. This CDR3 is built from 15 residues. Germline V lookup: CDR1 SGHVS, CDR2 FQNEAQ. Trimming cost V 1 base and J 3 bases; bases outside gene matches: 3.

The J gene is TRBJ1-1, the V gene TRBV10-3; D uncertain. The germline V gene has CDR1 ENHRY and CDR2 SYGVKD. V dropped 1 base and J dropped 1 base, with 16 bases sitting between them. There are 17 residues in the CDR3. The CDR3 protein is CAISEFAAGSGNTEAFF. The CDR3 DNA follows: TGTGCCATCAGTGAGTTCGCCGCGGGTTCGGGGAACACTGAAGCTTTCTTT.

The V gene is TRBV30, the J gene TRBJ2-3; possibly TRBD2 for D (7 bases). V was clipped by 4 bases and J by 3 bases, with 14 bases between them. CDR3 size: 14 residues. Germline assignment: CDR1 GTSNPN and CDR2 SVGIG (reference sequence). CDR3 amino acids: CAWTRGGRTDTQYF. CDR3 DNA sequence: TGTGCCTGGACGAGGGGGGGGCGTACAGATACGCAGTATTTT.

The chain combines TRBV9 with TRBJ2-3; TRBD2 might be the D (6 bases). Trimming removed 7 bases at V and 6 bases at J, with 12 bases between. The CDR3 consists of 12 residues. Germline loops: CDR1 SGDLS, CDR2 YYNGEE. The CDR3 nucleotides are TGTGCCAGCTCGGCAGGAGGGGATACGCAGTATTTT. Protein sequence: CASSAGGDTQYF. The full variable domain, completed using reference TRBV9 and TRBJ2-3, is DSGVTQTPKHLITATGQRVTLRCSPRSGDLSVYWYQQSLDQGLQFLIQYYNGEERAKGNILERFSAQQFPDLHSELNLSSLELGDSALYFCASSAGGDTQYFGPGTRLTVL.

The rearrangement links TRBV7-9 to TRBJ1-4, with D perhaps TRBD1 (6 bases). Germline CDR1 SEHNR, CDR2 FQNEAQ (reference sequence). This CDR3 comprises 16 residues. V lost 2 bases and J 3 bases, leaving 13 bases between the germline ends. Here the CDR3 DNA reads TGTGCCAGCAGCTTAAAATCAGGGGCAGCTAATGAAAAACTGTTTTTT. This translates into CASSLKSGAANEKLFF.

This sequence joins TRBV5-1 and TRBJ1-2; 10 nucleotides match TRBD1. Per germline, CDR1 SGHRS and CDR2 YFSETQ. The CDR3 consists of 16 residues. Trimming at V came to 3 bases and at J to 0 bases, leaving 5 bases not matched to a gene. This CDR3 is CASSSPGQGSNYGYTF. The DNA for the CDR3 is TGCGCCAGCAGCTCGCCGGGACAGGGGTCTAACTATGGCTACACCTTC.

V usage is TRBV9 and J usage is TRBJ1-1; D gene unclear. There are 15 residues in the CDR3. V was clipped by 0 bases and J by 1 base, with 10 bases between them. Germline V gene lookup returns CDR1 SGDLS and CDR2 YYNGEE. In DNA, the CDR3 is TGTGCCAGCAGCGTAGGGAGAGAAGGGAACACTGAAGCTTTCTTT. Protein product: CASSVGREGNTEAFF.

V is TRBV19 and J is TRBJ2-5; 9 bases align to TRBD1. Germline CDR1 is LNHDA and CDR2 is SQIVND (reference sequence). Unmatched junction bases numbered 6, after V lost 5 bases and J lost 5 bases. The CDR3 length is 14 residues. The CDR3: CASSVTGGRETQYF. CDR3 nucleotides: TGTGCCAGTAGTGTCACAGGGGGCAGGGAGACCCAGTACTTC.

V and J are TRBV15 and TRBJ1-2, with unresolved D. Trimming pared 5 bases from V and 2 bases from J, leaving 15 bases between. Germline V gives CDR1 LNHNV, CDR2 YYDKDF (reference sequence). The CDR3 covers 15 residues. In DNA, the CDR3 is TGTGCCACCAGCGGTAGTATCTCCGGGAACTATGGCTACACCTTC. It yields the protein CATSGSISGNYGYTF.

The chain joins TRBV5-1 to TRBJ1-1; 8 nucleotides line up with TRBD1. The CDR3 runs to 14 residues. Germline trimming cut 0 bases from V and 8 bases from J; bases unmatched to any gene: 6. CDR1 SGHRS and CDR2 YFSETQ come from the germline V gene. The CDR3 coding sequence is TGCGCCAGCAGCTTGGGAACAGGGGGATCCGAAGCTTTCTTT. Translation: CASSLGTGGSEAFF.

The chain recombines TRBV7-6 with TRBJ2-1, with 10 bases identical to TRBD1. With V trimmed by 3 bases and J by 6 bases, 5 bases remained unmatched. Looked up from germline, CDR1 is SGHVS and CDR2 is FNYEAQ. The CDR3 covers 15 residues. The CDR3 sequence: CASSFRDRGINEQFF. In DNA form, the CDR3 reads TGTGCCAGCAGCTTCCGGGACAGGGGTATCAATGAGCAGTTCTTC.

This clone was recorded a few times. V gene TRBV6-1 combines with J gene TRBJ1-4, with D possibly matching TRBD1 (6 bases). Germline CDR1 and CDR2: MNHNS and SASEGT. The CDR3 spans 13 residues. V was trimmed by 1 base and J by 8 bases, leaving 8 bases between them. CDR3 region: CASSEVRGEKLFF. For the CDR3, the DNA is TGTGCCAGCAGTGAAGTAAGGGGGGAAAAACTGTTTTTT.

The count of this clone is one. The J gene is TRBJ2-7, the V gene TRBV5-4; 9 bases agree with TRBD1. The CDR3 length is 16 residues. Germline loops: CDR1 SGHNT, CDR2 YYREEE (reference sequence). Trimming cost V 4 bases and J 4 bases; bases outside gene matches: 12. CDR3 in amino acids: CASSRGRDRDLYEQYV. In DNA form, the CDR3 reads TGTGCCAGCAGCAGGGGCCGGGACAGGGATTTGTACGAGCAGTACGTC.

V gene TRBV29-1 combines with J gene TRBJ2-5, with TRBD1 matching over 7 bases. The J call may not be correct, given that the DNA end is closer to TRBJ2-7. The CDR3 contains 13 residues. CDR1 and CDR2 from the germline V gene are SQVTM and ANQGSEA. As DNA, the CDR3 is TGCAGCGTTGTGGACAGGAGGACCTACGAGCAGTACTTC. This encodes CSVVDRRTYEQYF.